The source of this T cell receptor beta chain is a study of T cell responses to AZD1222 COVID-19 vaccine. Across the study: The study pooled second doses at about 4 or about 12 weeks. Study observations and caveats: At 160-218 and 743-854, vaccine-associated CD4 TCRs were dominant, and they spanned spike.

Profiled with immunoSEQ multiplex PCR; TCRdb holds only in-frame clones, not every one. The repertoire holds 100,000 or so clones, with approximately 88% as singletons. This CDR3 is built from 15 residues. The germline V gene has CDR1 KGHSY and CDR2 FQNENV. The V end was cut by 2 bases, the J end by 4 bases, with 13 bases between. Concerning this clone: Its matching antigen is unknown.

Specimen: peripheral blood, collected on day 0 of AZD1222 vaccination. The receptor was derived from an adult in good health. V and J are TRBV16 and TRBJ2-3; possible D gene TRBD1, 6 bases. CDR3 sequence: CASSQTTTGPDTQYF. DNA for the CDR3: TGTGCCAGCAGCCAAACAACGACAGGTCCAGATACGCAGTATTTT. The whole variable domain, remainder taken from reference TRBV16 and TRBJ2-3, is GEEVAQTPKHLVRGEGQKAKLYCAPIKGHSYVFWYQQVLKNEFKFLISFQNENVFDETGMPKERFSAKCLPNSPCSLEIQATKLEDSAVYFCASSQTTTGPDTQYFGPGTRLTVL.